A single sample is the source of the 27 T cell receptor beta chains below, sequenced in a study of blood T cell repertoires in COVID-19. Here immunoSEQ multiplex PCR was the method, and the copy in TCRdb shows in-frame clones only, minus some. Seen here are approximately 70,000 clones, roughly 91% observed once, and the top ten hold around 7%. Sequenced material: peripheral blood. Receptors originate from a man aged 35 to 55 with COVID-19, enrolled during active disease.

V and J are TRBV20-1 and TRBJ2-5; D not resolved. The CDR3 totals 13 residues. Germline V CDR1 and CDR2: DFQATT, SNEGSKA (reference sequence). Between the trimmed V and J ends, which lost 3 bases and 3 bases, there was a span of 11 bases. The CDR3 DNA follows: TGCAGTGCTAGTCAACTATTGAAAGAGACCCAGTACTTC. Its protein product is CSASQLLKETQYF.

The rearrangement joins TRBV12-2 to TRBJ1-1; no DNA check was done on the table's D call, TRBD1. TRBV12-2 is marked as a pseudogene. This CDR3 spans 14 amino acids. CDR3 sequence (DNA): TGTGCAAGTCGCCGCCCGCTCAGGGGCACTGAAGCTTTCTTT. Protein: CASRRPLRGTEAFF.

The CDR3 nucleotides are TGTGCCAGCAGTTTACGGGGAAGATCCGCAGCAACTAATGAAAAACTGTTTTTT. It codes for CASSLRGRSAATNEKLFF. The V call is TRBV27, the J call TRBJ1-4; D gene unclear. Looked up from germline, CDR1 is MNHEY and CDR2 is SMNVEV (reference sequence). Trimming took 2 bases from V and 0 from J, leaving 16 bases between them. The CDR3 contains 18 residues. Combining the CDR3 with reference TRBV27 and TRBJ1-4 gives the whole variable domain EAQVTQNPRYLITVTGKKLTVTCSQNMNHEYMSWYRQDPGLGLRQIYYSMNVEVTDKGDVPEGYKVSRKEKRNFPLILESPSPNQTSLYFCASSLRGRSAATNEKLFFGSGTQLSVL.

V usage is TRBV5-4 and J usage is TRBJ1-2; no firm D call. The CDR3 extends over 13 amino acids. V gave up 5 bases and J gave up 3 bases, with 11 bases separating them. The V gene's germline CDR1 is SGHNT and CDR2 YYREEE (reference sequence). CDR3 bases: TGTGCCAGCAGGAGCCGAGTTGACTATGGCTACACCTTC. Encoded protein: CASRSRVDYGYTF.

This clone was seen just once. The CDR3 sequence: CASSGGATNTGELFF. CDR3 coding DNA: TGTGCCAGTAGCGGGGGGGCGACGAACACCGGGGAGCTGTTTTTT. This chain links TRBV19 with TRBJ2-2; 8 nucleotides align to TRBD2. Germline V gene sequence: CDR1 LNHDA, CDR2 SQIVND (reference sequence). Germline trimming cut 6 bases from V and 0 bases from J; bases unmatched to any gene: 3. The CDR3 sequence is 15 residues long.

This clone was counted only a few times. V and J are TRBV7-6 and TRBJ1-5; maybe TRBD1 (5 bases). Trimming took off 2 bases at V and 4 bases at J, with 12 bases between the two ends. In germline, CDR1 is SGHVS, CDR2 FNYEAQ. The CDR3 covers 15 residues. CDR3 DNA sequence: TGTGCCAGCAGCTTACAGGGTGTGGGGAATCAGCCCCAGCATTTT. Its protein product is CASSLQGVGNQPQHF.

The genes are TRBV30 and TRBJ1-5, with D unresolved. Between the trimmed V and J ends, which lost 0 bases and 2 bases, there was a span of 20 bases. Germline lookup yields CDR1 GTSNPN and CDR2 SVGIG (reference sequence). The CDR3 runs to 18 residues. CDR3 bases: TGTGCCTGGAGTGTACGGTTGGGAGCTATAGGTGGCAATCAGCCCCAGCATTTT. Protein sequence: CAWSVRLGAIGGNQPQHF.

The chain has TRBV27 and TRBJ1-6; possible D gene TRBD1, 5 bases. V lost 4 bases and J 8 bases, leaving 12 bases between the germline ends. CDR1 MNHEY and CDR2 SMNVEV come from the germline V gene (reference sequence). CDR3 size: 14 residues. CDR3: CASSSRQGDSPLHF. In DNA, the CDR3 is TGTGCCAGCAGTTCACGTCAGGGCGATTCACCCCTCCACTTT.

The chain joins TRBV12-5 to TRBJ2-5; a possible D gene is TRBD2 (5 bases). Germline CDR1 is LGHNT and CDR2 is FRNRAP. There are 14 residues in the CDR3. The V end was cut by 7 bases, the J end by 0 bases, with 12 bases between. The CDR3 nucleotides are TGTGCTAGTGCCTCCGGGGAGTACCAAGAGACCCAGTACTTC. Protein: CASASGEYQETQYF.

The rearrangement links TRBV2 to TRBJ1-2; maybe TRBD1 (5 bases). CDR3 length: 14 residues. Germline V gene data show CDR1 as SNHLY and CDR2 as FYNNEI. V shed 2 bases and J shed 3 bases, with 10 bases lying between them. The CDR3 region is CASSEQGGYYGYTF. The CDR3 region has the DNA TGTGCCAGCAGTGAACAGGGAGGATACTATGGCTACACCTTC.

Worth noting for this clone: Compared with germline, one end of the junction differs, possibly owing to a read error. V gene TRBV3-1 (or the pseudogene TRBV3-2) combines with J gene TRBJ1-2; the D gene is possibly TRBD1 (6 bases). The CDR3 sequence is 11 residues long. Per germline, CDR1 LGHDT and CDR2 YNNKEL (reference sequence). In nucleotides, the CDR3 is TGTGCCAGCAGCCAAGATGGACAGTACAACTTC. Encoded protein: CASSQDGQYNF.

This chain connects TRBV12-3 or TRBV12-4 to TRBJ1-2; TRBD1 agrees at 8 bases. The trim removed 8 bases at V and 8 bases at J, leaving 10 bases unmatched. The CDR3 has 13 amino acids. CDR3 protein: CASWGQEALGYTF. DNA for the CDR3: TGTGCCAGCTGGGGACAGGAGGCTCTCGGCTACACCTTC.

V and J are TRBV5-1 and TRBJ2-3; TRBD1 agrees at 7 bases. This CDR3 is built from 15 residues. J gave up 4 bases and V 2 bases, and 7 bases lay outside the gene matches. Germline assignment: CDR1 SGHRS and CDR2 YFSETQ. The DNA of the CDR3 is TGCGCCAGCAGCTTTGGGACAGCTGGCGCAGATACGCAGTATTTT. This gives the protein CASSFGTAGADTQYF.

V usage is TRBV19 and J usage is TRBJ2-3; 7 nucleotides match TRBD1. V was clipped by 4 bases and J by 9 bases; unmatched bases: 19. This CDR3 comprises 17 residues. The V gene's germline CDR1 is LNHDA and CDR2 SQIVND (reference sequence). The CDR3 nucleotides are TGTGCCAGTAGTACCACTCGGGACAGCCGAGGGGGATACACGCAGTATTTT. Translated: CASSTTRDSRGGYTQYF.

The chain is built from TRBV3-1 (or the pseudogene TRBV3-2) and TRBJ1-2; D remains ambiguous. Germline V CDR1 and CDR2: LGHDT, YNNKEL (reference sequence). Trimming removed 4 bases from V and 6 bases from J, with 21 bases in between. The length of the CDR3 is 16 residues. The CDR3 protein is CASSPPVSPMPNGYTF. The CDR3, as DNA: TGTGCCAGCAGCCCCCCCGTGAGCCCGATGCCGAATGGCTACACCTTC.

The CDR3 loop is CASSIGQSYEQYF. The CDR3 DNA follows: TGTGCCAGTAGTATAGGCCAGTCCTACGAGCAGTACTTC. V usage is TRBV19 and J usage is TRBJ2-7, with unresolved D. The CDR3 sequence is 13 residues long. V was trimmed by 1 base and J by 1 base, leaving 5 bases between them. The V gene's germline CDR1 is LNHDA and CDR2 SQIVND (reference sequence).

This clone appeared once. This rearrangement joins TRBV6-5 to TRBJ1-1, with unresolved D. In germline, CDR1 is MNHEY, CDR2 SVGAGI. The germline V and J ends were trimmed by 2 bases and 5 bases, with 9 bases remaining between them. The CDR3 consists of 13 residues. In nucleotides, the CDR3 is TGTGCCAGCAGTTACAGGACGGGAACTGAAGCTTTCTTT. This gives the protein CASSYRTGTEAFF.

This clone was seen more than once but under ten times. The V gene is TRBV2, the J gene TRBJ2-2, with 7 bases aligning to TRBD1. This CDR3 has 15 residues. V dropped 5 bases and J dropped 0; count of bases not matched to a gene: 3. CDR1 is SNHLY and CDR2 is FYNNEI in the germline V gene. CDR3 coding DNA: TGTGCCAGCAGTAGACAGGGTGCGAACACCGGGGAGCTGTTTTTT. It encodes CASSRQGANTGELFF.

The rearrangement uses TRBV6-5 and TRBJ1-2; no clear D gene. Germline V gene data show CDR1 as MNHEY and CDR2 as SVGAGI. The CDR3 extends over 12 amino acids. Deletions cut 6 bases from V and 5 bases from J, with 10 bases between. CDR3 region: CASSATRYGYTF. In DNA form, the CDR3 reads TGTGCCAGCAGCGCCACAAGATATGGCTACACCTTC.

The gene calls are TRBV14 and TRBJ2-5, with 7 bases identical to TRBD2. Germline V CDR1 and CDR2: SGHDN, FVKESK. The ends lost 1 base at V and 4 bases at J; junction bases unmatched: 0. CDR3 size: 13 residues. The CDR3, as DNA: TGTGCCAGCAGCCAAGCGGGGGGAGAGACCCAGTACTTC. Residues: CASSQAGGETQYF. Based on the CDR3 plus reference TRBV14 and TRBJ2-5, the full variable domain is EAGVTQFPSHSVIEKGQTVTLRCDPISGHDNLYWYRRVMGKEIKFLLHFVKESKQDESGMPNNRFLAERTGGTYSTLKVQPAELEDSGVYFCASSQAGGETQYFGPGTRLLVL.

This chain uses TRBV27 with TRBJ1-5; 8 nucleotides line up with TRBD1. This CDR3 comprises 18 residues. CDR1 MNHEY and CDR2 SMNVEV come from the germline V gene (reference sequence). With 5 bases clipped from V and 6 bases from J, the junction kept 18 bases outside the gene matches. The CDR3 reads CASSRKAPGQALIQPQHF. In DNA form, the CDR3 reads TGTGCCAGCAGTCGAAAGGCACCGGGACAGGCTCTCATTCAGCCCCAGCATTTT.

The rearrangement uses TRBV30 and TRBJ1-3; D uncertain. CDR3 length: 14 residues. Germline V gene lookup returns CDR1 GTSNPN and CDR2 SVGIG (reference sequence). Trimming removed 7 bases at V and 7 bases at J, with 20 bases between. CDR3 amino acids: CASTGLIYRNTIYF. CDR3 in DNA: TGTGCCTCGACGGGTCTCATCTATAGGAACACCATATATTTT.

The chain couples TRBV19 to TRBJ2-7; weak D call: TRBD1 (6 bases). This CDR3 is built from 16 residues. Germline V gene sequence: CDR1 LNHDA, CDR2 SQIVND (reference sequence). Trimming took off 1 base at V and 7 bases at J, with 20 bases between the two ends. This CDR3 is CASSIGLTGSKGEQYF. In nucleotides, the CDR3 is TGTGCCAGTAGTATAGGACTGACAGGCTCCAAGGGGGAGCAGTACTTC.

The chain couples TRBV10-2 to TRBJ2-7; TRBD1 might be the D (6 bases). The V and J ends lost 6 bases and 2 bases respectively, with 17 bases between them. Germline values: CDR1 WSHSY, CDR2 SAAADI. The CDR3 runs to 15 residues. This CDR3 is CASSFPGTRTYEQYF. In DNA, the CDR3 is TGCGCCAGCAGCTTCCCCGGGACACGAACCTACGAGCAGTACTTC.

The gene calls are TRBV5-1 and TRBJ1-4; 7 bases align to TRBD1. Germline-derived CDR1 and CDR2 are SGHRS and YFSETQ. Unmatched junction bases numbered 9, after V lost 0 bases and J lost 7 bases. The CDR3 consists of 16 residues. The CDR3 protein is CASSLGVTGTGEKLFF. CDR3 nucleotides: TGCGCCAGCAGCTTGGGGGTGACAGGGACGGGTGAAAAACTGTTTTTT.

The rearrangement links TRBV6-5 to TRBJ1-2, with a tentative D call TRBD1 (5 bases). Germline V gene data show CDR1 as MNHEY and CDR2 as SVGAGI. Trimming took 5 bases from V and 2 from J, leaving 9 bases between them. The CDR3 spans 13 residues. CDR3 sequence: CASSPRDNYGYTF. DNA for the CDR3: TGTGCCAGCAGTCCGCGGGACAACTATGGCTACACCTTC.

This clone was observed a handful of times. The chain carries TRBV3-1 (or the pseudogene TRBV3-2) and TRBJ1-2; 8 nucleotides match TRBD1. There are 15 residues in the CDR3. The trim removed 3 bases at V and 3 bases at J, leaving 6 bases unmatched. Germline values: CDR1 LGHDT, CDR2 YNNKEL (reference sequence). CDR3 sequence (DNA): TGTGCCAGCAGCCAGGGGACAGGCGGTTACTATGGCTACACCTTC. Residues: CASSQGTGGYYGYTF.